The 19 T cell receptor beta chains given below trace back to one sample, sequenced in a study of cytomegalovirus exposure and HLA in healthy donors. Primers for the PCR totalled 60 Vbeta and 13 Jbeta. TCRdb's table, derived via immunoSEQ multiplex PCR, lists solely in-frame clones and lacks some. The data show 160,000 or so clones, over 70% seen once. Input material: PBMCs. All receptors come from a woman aged 45-65 years in good health and CMV-seronegative.

This clone has a handful of counts. The rearrangement joins TRBV7-2 to TRBJ2-3; the D is unclear. The CDR3 is 15 amino acids. CDR1 is SGHTA and CDR2 is FQGNSA in the germline V gene. V lost 1 base and J lost 2, with 10 bases in between. This CDR3 is CASSLGLRYTDTQYF. Written as DNA, the CDR3 is TGTGCCAGCAGCTTAGGTCTGCGGTACACAGATACGCAGTATTTT.

This clone was seen just once. The junction differs from germline at one of its ends, possibly a read error. This chain connects TRBV5-5 to TRBJ1-3, with D possibly being TRBD1 (6 bases). The CDR3 runs 15 residues. Germline CDR1 is SGHKS and CDR2 is YYEKEE (reference sequence). CDR3 nucleotides: TGTGCCAGCAGACAAACAGGGAACTCTGAAAACACCATATATTTT. It is translated as CASRQTGNSENTIYF.

The chain employs TRBV21-1 and TRBJ1-2; the listed D gene, TRBD1, was not tested against the DNA. TRBV21-1 is noted as a pseudogene. This CDR3 spans 15 amino acids. In nucleotides, the CDR3 is TGTGCCAGCTCCCACAAGGGGGACAGCTTCTATGGCTACACCTTC. Its protein product is CASSHKGDSFYGYTF.

The table lists this clone with a count of one. This chain links TRBV7-3 with TRBJ2-1; 7 nucleotides align to TRBD1. Trimming at V came to 6 bases and at J to 2 bases, leaving 7 bases not matched to a gene. CDR1 SGHTA and CDR2 FQGTGA come from the germline V gene. CDR3 length: 15 amino acids. This CDR3 is CASSSQGTAYNEQFF. CDR3 sequence (DNA): TGTGCCAGCAGTTCCCAGGGGACAGCCTACAATGAGCAGTTCTTC.

The chain recombines TRBV10-2 with TRBJ2-1; a possible D gene is TRBD1 (6 bases). V was trimmed by 0 bases and J by 9 bases, leaving 15 bases between them. This CDR3 spans 15 amino acids. The germline CDR1 and CDR2 sequences are WSHSY and SAAADI. This chain's CDR3 is CASSESGRGSGEQFF. CDR3 DNA: TGCGCCAGCAGTGAGTCGGGCAGGGGTTCCGGTGAGCAGTTCTTC.

V is TRBV7-9 and J is TRBJ1-2; no definite D call. The V and J ends lost 6 bases and 2 bases respectively, with 16 bases between them. CDR3 length equals 15 residues. Germline V gene lookup returns CDR1 SEHNR and CDR2 FQNEAQ (reference sequence). CDR3 coding DNA: TGTGCCAGCAGACGAGAGGGTGGCGGGAACTATGGCTACACCTTC. Protein product: CASRREGGGNYGYTF.

V usage is TRBV7-6 and J usage is TRBJ2-5; TRBD2 agrees at 7 bases. There are 14 residues in the CDR3. Per germline, CDR1 SGHVS and CDR2 FNYEAQ. After removal of 4 bases from V and 2 bases from J, the junction contained 4 bases not matched to a gene. CDR3: CASSSSGAQETQYF. In nucleotides, the CDR3 is TGTGCCAGCAGCTCCAGCGGGGCACAAGAGACCCAGTACTTC.

The CDR3 sequence: CASSYQTGNTGELFF. DNA for the CDR3: TGTGCCAGCAGCTACCAAACAGGAAACACCGGGGAGCTGTTTTTT. The chain uses TRBV7-2 and TRBJ2-2; tentatively, D is TRBD1 (5 bases). V lost 4 bases and J lost 2, with 11 bases in between. The CDR3 consists of 15 residues. Germline V gene data show CDR1 as SGHTA and CDR2 as FQGNSA.

The genes are TRBV28 and TRBJ1-5; 7 nucleotides agree with TRBD1. This CDR3 has 14 residues. The germline V gene encodes CDR1 MDHEN and CDR2 SYDVKM. Trimming took 6 bases from V and 4 from J; bases not matched to a gene: 6. The CDR3 is CASSVDRLNQPQHF. In DNA form, the CDR3 reads TGTGCCAGCAGCGTGGACAGGTTAAATCAGCCCCAGCATTTT.

This chain connects TRBV5-4 to TRBJ2-7; D is uncertain. Germline V gives CDR1 SGHNT, CDR2 YYREEE (reference sequence). V lost 0 bases, J lost 0 bases, and 7 bases lay in between. This CDR3 region has 14 residues. CDR3 DNA: TGTGCCAGCAGCTTGGACGGCGGCTCCTACGAGCAGTACTTC. Its protein is CASSLDGGSYEQYF.

Concerning this clone: An end of the junction differs from the germline gene, which may be a read error. The chain is built from TRBV6-1 and TRBJ1-2; D perhaps matches TRBD1 (5 bases). CDR1 and CDR2 (germline): MNHNS, SASEGT. The length of the CDR3 is 13 residues. The CDR3 loop reads CTSSDRGPHGYTF. The CDR3 DNA reads TGTACCAGCAGTGATAGGGGTCCCCATGGCTACACCTTC.

The chain combines TRBV5-1 with TRBJ2-3; the D gene is possibly TRBD2 (6 bases). The CDR3 runs to 16 residues. Germline V CDR1 and CDR2: SGHRS, YFSETQ. V was shortened by 3 bases and J by 1 base, with 15 bases between the two germline ends. CDR3 region: CASSWGWDSRTDTQYF. DNA for the CDR3: TGCGCCAGCAGCTGGGGTTGGGACTCCCGCACAGATACGCAGTATTTT.

This chain connects TRBV4-1 to TRBJ1-5; D ambiguous. CDR3 size: 15 residues. Between the trimmed V and J ends, which lost 2 bases and 7 bases, there was a span of 15 bases. Germline CDR1 reads MGHRA; CDR2 reads YSYEKL. CDR3 DNA sequence: TGCGCCAGCAGCCAAAGCGTCAGCTTGTTACAGCCCCAGCATTTT. Protein: CASSQSVSLLQPQHF.

The V and J genes are TRBV7-8 and TRBJ1-4; maybe TRBD1 (5 bases). V was clipped by 1 base and J by 7 bases, with 13 bases between them. This CDR3 comprises 15 residues. The germline CDR1 and CDR2 sequences are SGHVS and FQNEAQ. The CDR3: CASSLVGFQGEKLFF. DNA of the CDR3: TGTGCCAGCAGCTTAGTGGGGTTCCAGGGTGAAAAACTGTTTTTT.

J is TRBJ2-3 and V is TRBV27; D uncertain. The CDR3 extends over 17 amino acids. Germline lookup yields CDR1 MNHEY and CDR2 SMNVEV (reference sequence). V lost 7 bases and J 0 bases, leaving 20 bases between the germline ends. As DNA, the CDR3 is TGTGCCAGCACCCATCGTTTAAGCCACCGAAGCACAGATACGCAGTATTTT. Its protein is CASTHRLSHRSTDTQYF.

The chain has TRBV11-1 and TRBJ2-1; 16 bases are shared with TRBD2. The germline gives CDR1 SGHAT, CDR2 FQDESV (reference sequence). The CDR3 has 18 residues. Trimming removed 5 bases from V and 2 bases from J; junction bases left unmatched: 6. CDR3 in DNA: TGTGCCAGCAGCCACTCCGGGACTAGCGGGGGGGCCTACAATGAGCAGTTCTTC. Translation gives CASSHSGTSGGAYNEQFF.

J is TRBJ1-3 and V is TRBV9, with 7 positions matching TRBD1. Losses at the gene ends were 0 bases for V and 2 bases for J; bases not matched to a gene: 2. The CDR3 consists of 15 residues. CDR1 and CDR2 from the germline V gene are SGDLS and YYNGEE. CDR3 bases: TGTGCCAGCAGCGTAGCAACAGGGGCTGGAAACACCATATATTTT. Its translation: CASSVATGAGNTIYF.

This rearrangement joins TRBV7-8 to TRBJ2-1; 7 positions match TRBD2. After removal of 5 bases from V and 0 bases from J, the junction contained 1 base not matched to a gene. The CDR3 extends over 14 amino acids. Germline V gene sequence: CDR1 SGHVS, CDR2 FQNEAQ. CDR3 in amino acids: CASSRDYSYNEQFF. In nucleotides, the CDR3 is TGTGCCAGCAGCCGGGACTACTCCTACAATGAGCAGTTCTTC.

The rearrangement uses TRBV9 and TRBJ2-2; D not certain. The V and J ends lost 0 bases and 0 bases respectively, with 3 bases between them. CDR1 and CDR2 (germline): SGDLS, YYNGEE. This CDR3 spans 14 amino acids. CDR3 in DNA: TGTGCCAGCAGCGTAGCTCCGAACACCGGGGAGCTGTTTTTT. As protein: CASSVAPNTGELFF.